Sequencing of this T cell receptor (beta chain) was carried out in a study of blood T cell repertoires in COVID-19. Study-level information: Sample material is recorded as cDNA or gDNA derived from T cells, B-cell-depleted T cells, or PBMCs.

The CDR3 consists of 12 residues. J gave up 7 bases and V 8 bases, and 3 bases lay outside the gene matches. Germline V CDR1 and CDR2: SGHAT, FQNNGV. How the authors handled the data: Nucleated cell number was recorded as an estimate derived from reference gene primer amplification. Produced via immunoSEQ multiplex PCR; TCRdb's table is partial and in-frame only. V and J calls and clone size follow that table, whereas D and trimming were derived from the DNA. The table shows approximately 30,000 clones, with over 75% occurring only once. The TCR originated in a man between 65 and 80 years old with active COVID-19. Sequenced: peripheral blood. The V and J genes are TRBV11-2 and TRBJ2-1, with 9 bases identical to TRBD2. The CDR3 protein is CASLSGGNEQFF. The CDR3 nucleotides are TGTGCCAGCCTTAGCGGGGGAAATGAGCAGTTCTTC. Based on the CDR3 plus reference TRBV11-2 and TRBJ2-1, the full variable domain is EAGVAQSPRYKIIEKRQSVAFWCNPISGHATLYWYQQILGQGPKLLIQFQNNGVVDDSQLPKDRFSAERLKGVDSTLKIQPAKLEDSAVYLCASLSGGNEQFFGPGTRLTVL.